This T cell receptor (beta chain) was recovered during a study of regulatory T cells in long-lasting Graves disease. Germline V lookup: CDR1 MDHEN, CDR2 SYDVKM. Trimming pared 5 bases from V and 5 bases from J, leaving 16 bases between. The CDR3 spans 16 residues. This clonotype has at least ten counts. Time point described: newly diagnosed GD, antithyroid drugs for less than 3 months. RNA extracted from PBMCs served as the sequencing template. Recruitment took place at an endocrinology department in Xi'an, China. Arm-PCR of CDR3 regions and iRepertoire HTBI primers were used to build TCR beta libraries. TCRdb ran MiXCR on the multiplex PCR reads and lists one entry per CDR3 protein. The sample carries some 450,000 distinct CDR3 sequences, about 15% recorded once. The data also belong to a second study, concerning T cells in Graves' hyperthyroidism and ophthalmopathy.

This chain joins TRBV28 and TRBJ2-6; tentatively, D is TRBD1 (5 bases). The sample consisted of peripheral blood mononuclear cells (PBMCs), taken at new diagnosis, from a patient treated with antithyroid drugs. This TCR was sampled from a woman aged 25-40 years with Graves disease. CDR3 sequence reads: CASSPSQGIRANVLTF. The CDR3 DNA reads TGTGCCAGCAGTCCCTCCCAGGGTATAAGGGCCAACGTCCTGACTTTC.